Shown below are 32 T cell receptor beta chains from a single sample sequenced in a study of blood T cells in healthy people across ages. The use of a sample-barcoded 5' primer and a J-beta primer mix characterized a second PCR of about 6 to 11 cycles. Via MiXCR, TCRdb re-called the 5' RACE reads, giving one row per CDR3 protein. The top ten hold 10% to 15% of the sample, which has under 1,000,000 distinct CDR3 sequences, approximately 35% seen once. The sequencing input was blood. The origin of the receptors is a man younger than 35 in good health.

This clonotype was seen many times. The chain recombines TRBV5-1 with TRBJ2-1; 9 bases align to TRBD2. The V gene end was trimmed by 1 base and the J gene end by 5 bases; junction bases not matched to a gene: 7. Germline CDR1 is SGHRS and CDR2 is YFSETQ. CDR3 length: 16 residues. CDR3 DNA sequence: TGCGCCAGCAGCTTGAGCCCTAGCGGGGTCGACAATGAGCAGTTCTTC. Its protein is CASSLSPSGVDNEQFF.

The chain couples TRBV3-1 to TRBJ2-2; D is unresolved. Between the trimmed V and J ends, which lost 1 base and 1 base, there was a span of 7 bases. CDR1 LGHDT and CDR2 YNNKEL come from the germline V gene (reference sequence). This CDR3 comprises 15 residues. CDR3 nucleotides: TGTGCCAGCAGCCAAGCACGGAAGAACACCGGGGAGCTGTTTTTT. Translating gives CASSQARKNTGELFF.

The genes are TRBV28 and TRBJ2-5; 8 nucleotides line up with TRBD1. V shed 10 bases, J shed 2 bases, and the junction held 9 bases outside the gene matches. This CDR3 has 14 residues. From germline, CDR1 is MDHEN and CDR2 SYDVKM. CDR3: CATLGQGWQETQYF. CDR3 bases: TGTGCCACCTTAGGACAGGGCTGGCAAGAGACCCAGTACTTC.

This clonotype has more than one count but fewer than ten. This chain links TRBV12-3 or TRBV12-4 with TRBJ2-4; the D is unclear. The CDR3 spans 15 residues. The V gene lost 2 bases and the J gene lost 1 base, with 9 bases spanning the gap. The CDR3 DNA reads TGTGCCAGCAGTTTATATGTGGGGGCCAAAAACATTCAGTACTTC. As protein: CASSLYVGAKNIQYF.

The V gene is TRBV5-5, the J gene TRBJ1-1; 8 bases agree with TRBD1. V lost 5 bases to trimming and J lost 0 bases; unmatched junction nucleotides: 15. The CDR3 has 18 amino acids. Germline lookup yields CDR1 SGHKS and CDR2 YYEKEE (reference sequence). The CDR3 sequence is CASSFGGVGQVMNTEAFF. The CDR3 region has the DNA TGTGCCAGCAGTTTTGGGGGAGTGGGACAGGTCATGAACACTGAAGCTTTCTTT.

The J gene is TRBJ2-7, the V gene TRBV6-6, with D possibly matching TRBD1 (5 bases). Germline V lookup: CDR1 MNHNY, CDR2 SVGAGI (reference sequence). Between the trimmed V and J ends, which lost 6 bases and 0 bases, there was a span of 9 bases. The CDR3 is made up of 13 amino acids. CDR3 sequence (DNA): TGTGCCAGCAGAACGGACACCTCCTACGAGCAGTACTTC. Translated: CASRTDTSYEQYF.

The chain carries TRBV6-1 and TRBJ1-4, with a weak D call TRBD1 (6 bases). Trimming took off 1 base at V and 3 bases at J, with 12 bases between the two ends. Germline lookup yields CDR1 MNHNS and CDR2 SASEGT. This CDR3 comprises 16 residues. CDR3 region: CASSEVWGLANEKLFF. The CDR3 DNA follows: TGTGCCAGCAGTGAAGTTTGGGGGCTGGCTAATGAAAAACTGTTTTTT.

The CDR3 sequence: CSAKAGELFF. The CDR3 region has the DNA TGCAGCGCCAAAGCAGGGGAGCTGTTTTTT. This chain uses TRBV29-1 with TRBJ2-2; D unclear. CDR3 size: 10 residues. Between the trimmed V and J ends, which lost 7 bases and 8 bases, there was a span of 8 bases. From germline, CDR1 is SQVTM and CDR2 ANQGSEA.

The chain links TRBV20-1 to TRBJ2-6; D not resolved. This CDR3 has 14 residues. CDR1 DFQATT and CDR2 SNEGSKA come from the germline V gene (reference sequence). Trimming left V 5 bases short and J 4 bases short, with 12 bases between. The CDR3 reads CSAEHQTGANVLTF. As DNA, the CDR3 is TGCAGTGCTGAACACCAGACGGGGGCCAACGTCCTGACTTTC.

This clonotype was seen just once. The CDR3 protein is CATRGQGTPTSYTF. The CDR3 DNA follows: TGTGCCACCAGGGGACAGGGGACCCCCACCTCCTACACCTTC. The rearrangement links TRBV15 to TRBJ1-2; the match to TRBD1 covers 10 bases. Germline V gene lookup returns CDR1 LNHNV and CDR2 YYDKDF (reference sequence). J lost 10 bases, V lost 6 bases, and 11 bases had no gene match. This CDR3 contains 14 residues.

The table lists this clonotype with a few counts. The chain is built from TRBV20-1 and TRBJ2-3, with a tentative D call TRBD1 (5 bases). Germline loops: CDR1 DFQATT, CDR2 SNEGSKA (reference sequence). The V and J ends lost 2 bases and 0 bases respectively, with 24 bases between them. The CDR3 spans 19 residues. The CDR3 nucleotides are TGCAGTGCTAGATCCACCAGCGTAGTTCAGGGAACTAGCACAGATACGCAGTATTTT. This encodes CSARSTSVVQGTSTDTQYF.

The V and J genes are TRBV7-2 and TRBJ1-2; 8 nucleotides agree with TRBD1. The CDR3 runs to 12 residues. CDR1 is SGHTA, CDR2 FQGNSA, per germline. J lost 6 bases, V lost 4 bases, and 1 base had no gene match. CDR3 region: CASSWTGNGYTF. CDR3 DNA sequence: TGTGCCAGCAGCTGGACAGGGAATGGCTACACCTTC.

The rearrangement uses TRBV9 and TRBJ2-5, with 8 bases that match TRBD2. Unmatched junction bases numbered 15, after V lost 3 bases and J lost 11 bases. The CDR3 has 15 residues. Germline CDR1 is SGDLS and CDR2 is YYNGEE. DNA for the CDR3: TGTGCCAGCAGCGACGGGACTAGTAATTACAATGAGCAGTACTTC. The encoded protein is CASSDGTSNYNEQYF.

This chain connects TRBV20-1 to TRBJ2-3, with D perhaps matching TRBD1 (6 bases). V shed 3 bases and J shed 4 bases, with 11 bases lying between them. From germline, CDR1 is DFQATT and CDR2 SNEGSKA (reference sequence). This CDR3 region has 13 residues. In DNA form, the CDR3 reads TGCAGTGCTAGGCCTCAGGGGCCAGATACGCAGTATTTT. This codes for CSARPQGPDTQYF.

This rearrangement joins TRBV7-2 to TRBJ2-1; possible D gene TRBD2, 6 bases. The CDR3 runs 15 residues. Germline CDR1 is SGHTA and CDR2 is FQGNSA. V lost 3 bases and J lost 10, with 19 bases in between. CDR3: CASSLRLRSSGEQFF. The CDR3 nucleotides are TGTGCCAGCAGCTTGCGCCTTCGGTCAAGCGGGGAGCAGTTCTTC.

This clonotype was observed a few times. A much larger clone differs by one base, so this may be a read error. The chain combines TRBV7-8 with TRBJ2-1; 7 bases align to TRBD2. In germline, CDR1 is SGHVS, CDR2 FQNEAQ. The length of the CDR3 is 15 residues. The trim removed 5 bases at V and 4 bases at J, leaving 8 bases unmatched. The CDR3 DNA follows: TGTGCCAGCAGCGGTAGCGGGCGCTCGTACAATGAGCAGTTCTTC. Translating gives CASSGSGRSYNEQFF.

In this sample, this clonotype turned up a few times. The CDR3 here is CASSSNTGDEAQYF. CDR3 DNA: TGTGCCAGTAGTAGCAATACAGGGGATGAGGCCCAGTACTTC. The chain employs TRBV19 and TRBJ2-5; 7 bases match TRBD1. CDR3 size: 14 residues. V dropped 4 bases and J dropped 9; count of bases not matched to a gene: 11. Germline CDR1 and CDR2: LNHDA and SQIVND (reference sequence).

The genes are TRBV29-1 and TRBJ2-5; maybe TRBD2 (6 bases). CDR3 size: 10 residues. V lost 7 bases and J 3 bases, leaving 6 bases between the germline ends. Germline V gene data show CDR1 as SQVTM and CDR2 as ANQGSEA. The CDR3 sequence: CSGGEETQYF. In nucleotides, the CDR3 is TGCAGCGGGGGGGAAGAGACCCAGTACTTC. Full variable domain (rest looked up from reference TRBV29-1 and TRBJ2-5): SAVISQKPSRDICQRGTSLTIQCQVDSQVTMMFWYRQQPGQSLTLIATANQGSEATYESGFVIDKFPISRPNLTFSTLTVSNMSPEDSSIYLCSGGEETQYFGPGTRLLVL.

This clonotype showed up just a few times. V is TRBV6-5 and J is TRBJ2-7, with 7 bases lining up with TRBD1. V was pared by 0 bases and J by 3 bases, with 5 bases of the junction left unmatched. There are 15 residues in the CDR3. Per the germline V gene, CDR1 is MNHEY and CDR2 is SVGAGI. The CDR3, as DNA: TGTGCCAGCAGTTACTCGACAGGGACGGGCTACGAGCAGTACTTC. Translation gives CASSYSTGTGYEQYF.

This clonotype was seen only a few times. This chain joins TRBV3-1 and TRBJ1-1; D gene ambiguous. V was clipped by 0 bases and J by 4 bases, with 12 bases between them. The CDR3 length is 15 residues. Germline-derived CDR1 and CDR2 are LGHDT and YNNKEL (reference sequence). The CDR3 coding sequence is TGTGCCAGCAGCCAAGAGTGGGGAGGTAGCACTGAAGCTTTCTTT. Protein sequence: CASSQEWGGSTEAFF.

This clonotype has more than one count but fewer than ten. The chain links TRBV12-3 or TRBV12-4 to TRBJ2-3; TRBD2 matches 7 bases. The CDR3 covers 18 residues. Unmatched junction bases numbered 15, after V lost 6 bases and J lost 0 bases. The chain's CDR3 is CASSGVPPLAVSTDTQYF. The CDR3 nucleotides read TGTGCCAGCAGCGGGGTCCCCCCCCTAGCGGTGAGCACAGATACGCAGTATTTT.

The chain links TRBV15 to TRBJ1-2; D is possibly TRBD1 (6 bases). V was trimmed by 4 bases and J by 3 bases, leaving 12 bases between them. The CDR3 is 14 amino acids. CDR1 and CDR2 (germline): LNHNV, YYDKDF (reference sequence). In DNA form, the CDR3 reads TGTGCCACCAGCAAGCTGGAGGGGGACTATGGCTACACCTTC. It translates to CATSKLEGDYGYTF.

This clonotype was seen a handful of times. CDR3 amino acids: CASSHRRGEVETQYF. The CDR3 region has the DNA TGCGCCAGCAGCCACCGGAGGGGCGAGGTCGAGACCCAGTACTTC. This chain links TRBV4-1 with TRBJ2-5; D is perhaps TRBD2 (6 bases). This CDR3 is built from 15 residues. Trimming left V 3 bases short and J 5 bases short, with 16 bases between. Germline V gene lookup returns CDR1 MGHRA and CDR2 YSYEKL.

The table lists this clonotype with a few counts. The chain joins TRBV7-2 to TRBJ1-5; D is perhaps TRBD1 (6 bases). CDR1 and CDR2 from the germline V gene are SGHTA and FQGNSA. V was pared by 1 base and J by 7 bases, with 14 bases between. The CDR3 runs 15 residues. The CDR3, as DNA: TGTGCCAGCAGCTTAGGAGGGGGACTTGGGCAGCCCCAGCATTTT. Translated: CASSLGGGLGQPQHF.

Only a few counts were recorded for this clonotype. The chain uses TRBV4-2 and TRBJ2-1; 8 bases match TRBD2. The J call may be in error: the DNA end matches TRBJ2-7 better. The CDR3 is 21 amino acids. The germline CDR1 and CDR2 sequences are LGHNA and YNFKEQ. The CDR3 coding sequence is TGTGCCAGCAGCCAAGATAAGTTTGCTAGCGGGTTTTCCAACTCCTACAATGAGCAGTACTTC. This encodes CASSQDKFASGFSNSYNEQYF.

This chain connects TRBV9 to TRBJ2-3; 7 bases are a match to TRBD2. The CDR3 runs to 15 residues. Germline CDR1 reads SGDLS; CDR2 reads YYNGEE. The J segment lost 2 bases and the V segment lost 4 bases, leaving 7 bases of the junction unmatched. In DNA form, the CDR3 reads TGTGCCAGCAGCAGAACCGGGACTACCACAGATACGCAGTATTTT. This translates into CASSRTGTTTDTQYF. Based on the CDR3 plus reference TRBV9 and TRBJ2-3, the full variable domain is DSGVTQTPKHLITATGQRVTLRCSPRSGDLSVYWYQQSLDQGLQFLIQYYNGEERAKGNILERFSAQQFPDLHSELNLSSLELGDSALYFCASSRTGTTTDTQYFGPGTRLTVL.

This clonotype occurred a few times. This chain connects TRBV6-1 to TRBJ2-3, with 9 nucleotides matching TRBD1. V was clipped by 0 bases and J by 11 bases; unmatched bases: 3. Per germline, CDR1 MNHNS and CDR2 SASEGT. The CDR3 has 13 residues. CDR3 DNA: TGTGCCAGCAGTGAAGCGAGGGACAGGGAGCAGTATTTT. Its protein is CASSEARDREQYF.

This clonotype was counted ten times or more. This sequence joins TRBV20-1 and TRBJ2-3, with 14 bases fitting TRBD2. CDR1 and CDR2 from the germline V gene are DFQATT and SNEGSKA (reference sequence). CDR3 size: 15 residues. The J segment lost 3 bases and the V segment lost 3 bases, leaving 2 bases of the junction unmatched. CDR3 sequence reads: CSASGLAGGTDTQYF. CDR3 in DNA: TGCAGTGCTAGCGGACTAGCGGGGGGTACAGATACGCAGTATTTT.

The V gene is TRBV5-1, the J gene TRBJ1-1; D is uncertain. Germline CDR1 reads SGHRS; CDR2 reads YFSETQ. This CDR3 is 14 amino acids long. Trimming pared 0 bases from V and 1 base from J, leaving 7 bases between. DNA of the CDR3: TGCGCCAGCAGCTTGGAGTACGGGAACACTGAAGCTTTCTTT. This translates into CASSLEYGNTEAFF. Combining the CDR3 with reference TRBV5-1 and TRBJ1-1 gives the whole variable domain KAGVTQTPRYLIKTRGQQVTLSCSPISGHRSVSWYQQTPGQGLQFLFEYFSETQRNKGNFPGRFSGRQFSNSRSEMNVSTLELGDSALYLCASSLEYGNTEAFFGQGTRLTVV.

The chain recombines TRBV29-1 with TRBJ2-7; TRBD1 aligns across 8 bases. CDR1 is SQVTM and CDR2 is ANQGSEA in the germline V gene. The CDR3 runs to 13 residues. V was pared by 4 bases and J by 6 bases, with 8 bases of the junction left unmatched. The CDR3 here is CSVAHGTGCEQYF. The CDR3 DNA is TGCAGCGTTGCCCACGGGACAGGATGCGAGCAGTACTTC.

This sequence joins TRBV12-3 or TRBV12-4 and TRBJ2-5; TRBD2 might be the D (6 bases). The CDR3 sequence is 14 residues long. Trimming shortened V by 6 bases and J by 11 bases, and 22 bases separated the two germline ends. In nucleotides, the CDR3 is TGTGCCAGCAGCCAACTAGCAGACGGCTATGAGCAGTACTTC. As protein: CASSQLADGYEQYF.

The chain links TRBV7-2 to TRBJ1-2, with D uncertain. Germline lookup yields CDR1 SGHTA and CDR2 FQGNSA. The CDR3 is made up of 13 amino acids. Trimming cost V 7 bases and J 2 bases, with 11 bases left between them. CDR3 sequence: CASTLNLNYGYTF. The CDR3 region has the DNA TGTGCCAGCACCCTGAACTTAAACTATGGCTACACCTTC.